Listed here is a single T cell receptor beta chain. Its specificity is unknown. CDR3 size: 13 residues. The V end was cut by 6 bases, the J end by 0 bases, with 11 bases between. Germline-derived CDR1 and CDR2 are SQVTM and ANQGSEA. Use of 60 Vbeta and 13 Jbeta primers characterized the PCR. Sequencing was performed with immunoSEQ multiplex PCR; in TCRdb, only in-frame clones are kept and a portion is missing. Altogether around 94,000 clones are present, around 66% being singletons, with the ten largest covering 3.9%. Donors were ostensibly healthy at sampling, although undocumented immune exposures were probable. The sample originates from a study of cytomegalovirus exposure and HLA in healthy donors. General study points: Cytomegalovirus-associated TCR beta chains were listed, numbering 150 to 200. Analyses of presence and absence presupposed an approximately uniform sequencing depth across donors.

The sample taken for sequencing was PBMCs. The chain combines TRBV29-1 with TRBJ1-1, with no clear D. The receptor comes from a man aged 25 to 45 in good health and CMV-seronegative. CDR3 loop: CSVVRKMNTEAFF. The DNA for the CDR3 is TGCAGCGTGGTCAGGAAGATGAACACTGAAGCTTTCTTT.